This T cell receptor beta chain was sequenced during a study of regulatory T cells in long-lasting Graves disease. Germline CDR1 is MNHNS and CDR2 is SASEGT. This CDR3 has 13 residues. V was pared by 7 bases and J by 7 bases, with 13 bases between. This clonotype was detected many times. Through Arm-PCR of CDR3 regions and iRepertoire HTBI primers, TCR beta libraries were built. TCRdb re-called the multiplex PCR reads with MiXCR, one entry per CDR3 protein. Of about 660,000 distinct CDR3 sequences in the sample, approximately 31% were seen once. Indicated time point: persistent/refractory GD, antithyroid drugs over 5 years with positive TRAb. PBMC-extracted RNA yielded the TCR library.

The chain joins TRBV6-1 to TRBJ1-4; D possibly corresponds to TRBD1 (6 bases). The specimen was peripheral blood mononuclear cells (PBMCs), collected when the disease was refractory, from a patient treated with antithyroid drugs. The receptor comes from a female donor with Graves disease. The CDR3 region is CASKRQGTEKLFF. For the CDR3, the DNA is TGTGCCAGCAAGAGGCAGGGGACTGAAAAACTGTTTTTT.